A selection of T cell receptor beta chains follows, all from one sample in a study of blood T cell repertoires in COVID-19. Generated by immunoSEQ multiplex PCR, the TCRdb table keeps only in-frame clones and is missing some. The sample lists around 190,000 clones; around 79% were seen once. Input material: peripheral blood. Source of these receptors: a woman in her fifties or sixties with acute or convalescent COVID-19. Each CDR3 is given with its conserved first and last residue. Each record gives: clone size, V gene, D gene, CDR3 length, J gene, CDR3 DNA, CDR3 protein. A D gene is named only where the DNA matches it firmly. Part of the rows lack a size; the others show once, few, many or a class for expanded clones.

size: .; V: TRBV10-3; D: .; length: 12; J: TRBJ2-1; DNA: TGTGCCATCAGTGAGTCGTCACAGGGACAGTTCTTC; CDR3: CAISESSQGQFF
size: .; V: TRBV28; D: TRBD1; length: 16; J: TRBJ2-7; DNA: TGTGCCAGCAGTCCAATACAGACAGGGTCTGGGCGCGAGCAGTACTTC; CDR3: CASSPIQTGSGREQYF
size: .; V: TRBV6-5; D: .; length: 15; J: TRBJ1-2; DNA: TGTGCCAGCAGTTACGGCGGGGGGCGAATAAATGGCTACACCTTC; CDR3: CASSYGGGRINGYTF
size: .; V: TRBV14; D: .; length: 14; J: TRBJ1-1; DNA: TGTGCCAGCAGCCAAGAGGGGCGGTCCTCTGAAGCTTTCTTT; CDR3: CASSQEGRSSEAFF
size: .; V: TRBV24-1; D: TRBD1; length: 15; J: TRBJ1-2; DNA: TGTGCCACCAGTGACCCCGGGACAGGGGACTATGGCTACACCTTC; CDR3: CATSDPGTGDYGYTF
size: .; V: TRBV10-3; D: .; length: 14; J: TRBJ1-1; DNA: TGTGCCATCGGGAGGGGTGGGATGAACACTGAAGCTTTCTTT; CDR3: CAIGRGGMNTEAFF
size: .; V: TRBV28; D: TRBD1; length: 14; J: TRBJ1-5; DNA: TGTGCCAGCAGTACCCACAGGGGAGGTCAGCCCCAGCATTTT; CDR3: CASSTHRGGQPQHF
size: .; V: TRBV28; D: .; length: 17; J: TRBJ2-7; DNA: TGTGCCAGCAGTTTATTTTCCCGGACAGTCGGCTCCTACGAGCAGTACTTC; CDR3: CASSLFSRTVGSYEQYF
size: .; V: TRBV9; D: TRBD1; length: 15; J: TRBJ1-4; DNA: TGTGCCAGCAGCGTAGCACCTCAACAGGGGGAAAAACTGTTTTTT; CDR3: CASSVAPQQGEKLFF
size: .; V: TRBV5-6; D: TRBD1; length: 16; J: TRBJ1-2; DNA: TGTGCCAGCAGCCCCGGGACAGGCCGTTCGGACTATGGCTACACCTTC; CDR3: CASSPGTGRSDYGYTF
size: .; V: TRBV6-5; D: TRBD1; length: 15; J: TRBJ1-5; DNA: TGTGCCGGAGATCAGGACAGGGGCGCACCTCAGCCCCAGCATTTT; CDR3: CAGDQDRGAPQPQHF
size: .; V: TRBV5-1; D: TRBD2; length: 17; J: TRBJ2-1; DNA: TGCGCCAGCAGCTTGTCCAGCGGGGGGTCTTTAACACATGAGCAGTTCTTC; CDR3: CASSLSSGGSLTHEQFF
size: .; V: TRBV19; D: TRBD2; length: 14; J: TRBJ2-7; DNA: TGTGCCAGTAATGGGGGGACTAGCGGCATCGAGCAGTACTTC; CDR3: CASNGGTSGIEQYF
size: .; V: TRBV30; D: TRBD1; length: 15; J: TRBJ2-3; DNA: TGTGCCTGGAGTAGGACAGGGTTGTTGGGAAATACGCAGTATTTT; CDR3: CAWSRTGLLGNTQYF
size: .; V: TRBV7-7; D: TRBD2; length: 16; J: TRBJ2-1; DNA: TGTGCCAGCAGTCCATTCACTAGCGGGAGGCACAATGAGCAGTTCTTC; CDR3: CASSPFTSGRHNEQFF
size: .; V: TRBV30; D: TRBD1; length: 14; J: TRBJ1-5; DNA: TGTGCCTGGAGTGCGACAGGGGTCAATCAGCCCCAGCATTTT; CDR3: CAWSATGVNQPQHF
size: .; V: TRBV27; D: TRBD1; length: 13; J: TRBJ2-7; DNA: TGTGCCAGCAGTTTGGGCAGGGGGCGCGAGCAGTACTTC; CDR3: CASSLGRGREQYF
size: .; V: TRBV7-9; D: .; length: 11; J: TRBJ2-3; DNA: TGTGCCAGCAGCTCCGGGGGTACGCAGTATTTT; CDR3: CASSSGGTQYF
size: .; V: TRBV18; D: .; length: 13; J: TRBJ1-1; DNA: TGTGCCAGCTCACTCAGTTCAAACACTGAAGCTTTCTTT; CDR3: CASSLSSNTEAFF
size: .; V: TRBV5-1; D: .; length: 14; J: TRBJ2-7; DNA: TGCGCCAGCAGCCCCGCAGCCTCCCCGGGCGAGCAGTACTTC; CDR3: CASSPAASPGEQYF
size: .; V: TRBV4-2; D: .; length: 14; J: TRBJ2-7; DNA: TGTGCCAGCAGCCCCTGGGACACCACCTACGAGCAGTACTTC; CDR3: CASSPWDTTYEQYF
size: once; V: TRBV29-1; D: TRBD1; length: 12; J: TRBJ2-3; DNA: TGCAGCGGGGACAGAAGCACAGATACGCAGTATTTT; CDR3: CSGDRSTDTQYF
size: .; V: TRBV4-3; D: .; length: 13; J: TRBJ2-1; DNA: TGCGCCAGCAGCCAAGTTTTTGCCGGGGAGCAGTTCTTC; CDR3: CASSQVFAGEQFF
size: .; V: TRBV18; D: .; length: 15; J: TRBJ1-5; DNA: TGTGCCAGCTCACAGGACAGACTTAGCAATCAGCCCCAGCATTTT; CDR3: CASSQDRLSNQPQHF
size: .; V: TRBV27; D: TRBD1; length: 17; J: TRBJ2-5; DNA: TGTGCCAGCAGACCACAAAGGGGGATACAGGGGACAGAGACCCAGTACTTC; CDR3: CASRPQRGIQGTETQYF
size: .; V: TRBV29-1; D: TRBD2; length: 15; J: TRBJ2-1; DNA: TGCAGCGTTGAAAAAGCGGGAGCTGGTTACAATGAGCAGTTCTTC; CDR3: CSVEKAGAGYNEQFF
size: .; V: TRBV9; D: TRBD1; length: 16; J: TRBJ1-4; DNA: TGTGCCAGCAGCCCAATGGGACAGGGGGCTGTTGAAAAACTGTTTTTT; CDR3: CASSPMGQGAVEKLFF